This passage covers 14 T cell receptor beta chains from one sample sequenced in a study of T cell changes during pregnancy in multiple sclerosis. Clones were read by immunoSEQ multiplex PCR, and TCRdb kept only the in-frame ones, dropping some. The sample has about 110,000 clones, 91% seen once; the top ten hold about 1.5%. The sample here was peripheral blood, taken before pregnancy. The origin of the receptors is a female donor with multiple sclerosis, enrolled in a pregnancy study.

The J gene is TRBJ2-1, the V gene TRBV7-9, with 14 bases that match TRBD2. Looked up from germline, CDR1 is SEHNR and CDR2 is FQNEAQ (reference sequence). The CDR3 runs 13 residues. Trimming took 11 bases from V and 7 from J; bases not matched to a gene: 4. The CDR3 coding sequence is TGTGCCGTCGGACTAGCGGGAGGTAATGAGCAGTTCTTC. It codes for CAVGLAGGNEQFF.

The rearrangement links TRBV7-6 to TRBJ1-3; D gene ambiguous. Trimming pared 5 bases from V and 2 bases from J, leaving 10 bases between. Germline V gene sequence: CDR1 SGHVS, CDR2 FNYEAQ. CDR3 length: 14 residues. The CDR3 sequence: CASSAGETGNTIYF. CDR3 bases: TGTGCCAGCAGCGCAGGTGAAACTGGAAACACCATATATTTT.

The chain is built from TRBV28 and TRBJ1-1; D uncertain. The CDR3 extends over 14 amino acids. Germline values: CDR1 MDHEN, CDR2 SYDVKM. Trimming left V 3 bases short and J 3 bases short, with 11 bases between. CDR3 sequence reads: CASSFGQADTEAFF. CDR3 in DNA: TGTGCCAGCAGTTTTGGTCAAGCGGACACTGAAGCTTTCTTT.

The V and J genes are TRBV5-1 and TRBJ2-7, with 7 bases fitting TRBD2. This CDR3 comprises 15 residues. The V and J ends lost 0 bases and 3 bases, in that order; junction bases with no gene match: 6. In germline, CDR1 is SGHRS, CDR2 YFSETQ. CDR3: CASSLDGRVLYEQYF. CDR3 bases: TGCGCCAGCAGCTTGGATGGGAGGGTTCTCTACGAGCAGTACTTC. The full variable domain, with the rest looked up from reference TRBV5-1 and TRBJ2-7, is KAGVTQTPRYLIKTRGQQVTLSCSPISGHRSVSWYQQTPGQGLQFLFEYFSETQRNKGNFPGRFSGRQFSNSRSEMNVSTLELGDSALYLCASSLDGRVLYEQYFGPGTRLTVT.

This clone has only a few counts. The V call is TRBV5-1, the J call TRBJ2-5; D is unclear. This CDR3 region has 12 residues. The V and J ends lost 0 bases and 3 bases respectively, with 3 bases between them. Germline V gene lookup returns CDR1 SGHRS and CDR2 YFSETQ. CDR3 in amino acids: CASSLAKETQYF. As DNA, the CDR3 is TGCGCCAGCAGCTTGGCCAAAGAGACCCAGTACTTC.

The gene calls are TRBV6-6 and TRBJ2-1; no firm D call. Germline CDR1 reads MNHNY; CDR2 reads SVGAGI (reference sequence). The CDR3 contains 14 residues. Trimming left V 10 bases short and J 2 bases short, with 15 bases between. The CDR3 region is CATQTENPYNEQFF. CDR3 sequence (DNA): TGTGCCACCCAAACTGAGAATCCCTACAATGAGCAGTTCTTC.

This clone was counted ten times or more. The chain links TRBV28 to TRBJ1-5; 8 bases fit TRBD1. Germline V gene sequence: CDR1 MDHEN, CDR2 SYDVKM. Losses at the gene ends were 3 bases for V and 7 bases for J; bases not matched to a gene: 5. The CDR3 consists of 14 residues. The CDR3 here is CASSLDREFQPQHF. CDR3 DNA: TGTGCCAGCAGTTTGGACAGGGAGTTCCAGCCCCAGCATTTT.

This sequence joins TRBV9 and TRBJ2-1; D is possibly TRBD2 (5 bases). CDR3 length: 16 residues. Looked up from germline, CDR1 is SGDLS and CDR2 is YYNGEE. Trimming removed 4 bases from V and 0 bases from J, with 14 bases in between. CDR3 nucleotides: TGTGCCAGCAGCACCCGGGTTGGGAGCTCCTACAATGAGCAGTTCTTC. Encoded protein: CASSTRVGSSYNEQFF.

The chain has TRBV7-9 and TRBJ1-5; TRBD1 matches 8 bases. V lost 5 bases to trimming and J lost 5 bases; unmatched junction nucleotides: 11. Germline values: CDR1 SEHNR, CDR2 FQNEAQ (reference sequence). This CDR3 spans 16 amino acids. In nucleotides, the CDR3 is TGTGCCAGCAGCCGACTAAGACCAGGGGGCGATCAGCCCCAGCATTTT. This encodes CASSRLRPGGDQPQHF.

The genes are TRBV10-3 and TRBJ2-7, with TRBD1 matching 12 bases. The length of the CDR3 is 15 residues. In germline, CDR1 is ENHRY, CDR2 SYGVKD. CDR3 nucleotides: TGTGCTACCCTGAGGGGGGGACAGGGGGCATACGAGCAGTACTTC. Amino acid sequence: CATLRGGQGAYEQYF.

This clone was detected once. J is TRBJ1-4 and V is TRBV4-1, with 7 bases that match TRBD1. The V segment lost 5 bases and the J segment 0 bases; nucleotides outside the gene matches: 0. This CDR3 is 14 amino acids long. CDR1 is MGHRA, CDR2 YSYEKL, per germline. CDR3: CASSDRATNEKLFF. The CDR3 coding sequence is TGCGCCAGCAGCGACAGGGCAACTAATGAAAAACTGTTTTTT.

This clone showed up just a few times. In nucleotides, the CDR3 is TGTGCCTGGAACCCCGGGACAGTGAACACTGAAGCTTTCTTT. It is translated as CAWNPGTVNTEAFF. The J gene is TRBJ1-1, the V gene TRBV30, with 7 positions matching TRBD1. The CDR3 has 14 amino acids. CDR1 is GTSNPN and CDR2 is SVGIG in the germline V gene (reference sequence). J was trimmed by 0 bases and V by 4 bases; bases with no gene match: 5.

The chain carries TRBV2 and TRBJ1-3; D is perhaps TRBD1 (5 bases). CDR3 length: 16 residues. The germline CDR1 and CDR2 sequences are SNHLY and FYNNEI. The V gene lost 2 bases and the J gene lost 6 bases, with 17 bases spanning the gap. CDR3 sequence: CASSEYRRGLKNTIYF. CDR3 nucleotide sequence: TGTGCCAGCAGTGAATATAGGAGGGGTCTGAAAAACACCATATATTTT.

The chain carries TRBV29-1 and TRBJ1-2; TRBD1 matches at 7 bases. The length of the CDR3 is 13 residues. Unmatched junction bases numbered 5, after V lost 5 bases and J lost 2 bases. Germline V gene data show CDR1 as SQVTM and CDR2 as ANQGSEA. CDR3 in amino acids: CSVHLTGNYGYTF. CDR3 nucleotide sequence: TGCAGCGTTCACCTGACAGGGAACTATGGCTACACCTTC. The full variable domain, in which reference TRBV29-1 and TRBJ1-2 provide the parts outside the CDR3, is SAVISQKPSRDICQRGTSLTIQCQVDSQVTMMFWYRQQPGQSLTLIATANQGSEATYESGFVIDKFPISRPNLTFSTLTVSNMSPEDSSIYLCSVHLTGNYGYTFGSGTRLTVV.